The clone carrying this T cell receptor beta chain has only a few counts. Its specificity is not known. The data derive from a study of blood T cells in healthy people across ages. Study-level findings and limits: Greater diversity and more naive CD4+ cells were seen in long-lived donors than in aged donors.

Donors were healthy Caucasian individuals from Russia aged roughly 6 to 95. Isolation per sample recovered at least 7 million PBMCs. Combining a sample-barcoded 5' primer with a J-beta primer mix, a second PCR ran for about 6 to 11 cycles. MiXCR, applied by TCRdb to the 5' RACE reads, yields one record per CDR3 protein. The data hold 1.5 million to 2 million distinct CDR3 sequences, with around 35% observed a single time. CDR1 is DFQATT, CDR2 SNEGSKA, per germline (reference sequence). There are 14 residues in the CDR3. V was clipped by 7 bases and J by 0 bases, with 12 bases between them. The rearrangement uses TRBV20-1 and TRBJ1-4, with D unclear. The sample taken for sequencing was blood. This TCR was recovered from a woman aged 25 to 39 in good health. CDR3 in amino acids: CSVQMRATNEKLFF. The CDR3 DNA reads as TGCAGTGTTCAGATGAGGGCAACTAATGAAAAACTGTTTTTT.